This passage covers 28 T cell receptor beta chains from one sample sequenced in a study of regulatory T cells in long-lasting Graves disease. Construction of TCR beta libraries relied on iRepertoire HTBI primers and on Arm-PCR targeting CDR3 regions. TCRdb redid the calling of the multiplex PCR reads with MiXCR, one entry per CDR3 protein. Altogether 450,000 to 700,000 distinct CDR3 sequences are present, about 13% being singletons, with the ten largest covering 8% to 10%. Sample time point: newly diagnosed GD, antithyroid drugs for less than 3 months. Making the TCR library involved RNA that had been extracted from PBMCs. The data also belong to a second study, concerning T cells in Graves' hyperthyroidism and ophthalmopathy.

This specimen was peripheral blood mononuclear cells (PBMCs), taken at new diagnosis, from a patient treated with antithyroid drugs. The receptor source for this set is a man aged 25-45 years with Graves disease.

This clonotype was seen many times. The chain has TRBV28 and TRBJ2-7; no definite D call. The ends were cut back, 3 bases at V and 2 bases at J, with 11 bases in the middle. Germline V gene data show CDR1 as MDHEN and CDR2 as SYDVKM. The CDR3 runs to 14 residues. CDR3: CASSLADSAYEQYF. The CDR3 nucleotides are TGTGCCAGCAGTTTGGCCGACTCCGCCTACGAGCAGTACTTC.

With respect to this clonotype: This likely stems from a read error, as it lies one base from a far larger clone. The DNA of the CDR3 is TGTGCCAGCAGTTTAGCTGGAGCGGCCAACTCCTACAATGAGCAGTTCTTC. It specifies CASSLAGAANSYNEQFF. The chain links TRBV12-3 or TRBV12-4 to TRBJ2-1; perhaps TRBD2 as D (5 bases). Trimming took 0 bases from V and 0 from J, leaving 12 bases between them. The CDR3 contains 17 residues.

This clonotype was counted at least ten times. The chain uses TRBV20-1 and TRBJ2-5; D remains unclear. Germline values: CDR1 DFQATT, CDR2 SNEGSKA (reference sequence). V lost 1 base and J lost 7, with 19 bases in between. The CDR3 covers 15 residues. In nucleotides, the CDR3 is TGCAGTGCTAGAGTGGACCTTGGGCAGGCTGGGACCCAGTACTTC. The encoded protein is CSARVDLGQAGTQYF.

This clonotype was seen more than once but under ten times. The chain employs TRBV29-1 and TRBJ2-1, with D perhaps TRBD2 (5 bases). Germline V lookup: CDR1 SQVTM, CDR2 ANQGSEA. V lost 2 bases, J lost 6 bases, and 11 bases lay in between. The CDR3 covers 13 residues. This chain's CDR3 is CSVERRAGNEQFF. CDR3 DNA sequence: TGCAGCGTTGAAAGGCGGGCCGGCAATGAGCAGTTCTTC.

This clonotype was seen a few times. This sequence joins TRBV5-1 and TRBJ1-4; TRBD1 matches at 8 bases. The CDR3 covers 14 residues. Germline lookup yields CDR1 SGHRS and CDR2 YFSETQ. J gave up 10 bases and V 4 bases, and 9 bases lay outside the gene matches. Here the CDR3 DNA reads TGCGCCAGCAGCCCGGGACAGGTGCAGGGAAAACTGTTTTTT. Protein product: CASSPGQVQGKLFF.

This clonotype has at least ten counts. V gene TRBV11-2 combines with J gene TRBJ1-1; tentative D call: TRBD1 (6 bases). The CDR3 runs 20 residues. CDR1 and CDR2 from the germline V gene are SGHAT and FQNNGV. The V end was cut by 7 bases, the J end by 0 bases, with 30 bases between. The CDR3 sequence is CASTSRGTQGGGGMNTEAFF. DNA for the CDR3: TGTGCCAGCACTTCACGGGGCACACAGGGTGGGGGGGGTATGAACACTGAAGCTTTCTTT.

This clonotype has ten or more counts. The chain combines TRBV20-1 with TRBJ2-7, with unresolved D. The CDR3 length is 11 residues. Per germline, CDR1 DFQATT and CDR2 SNEGSKA (reference sequence). V lost 0 bases and J 6 bases, leaving 6 bases between the germline ends. CDR3 DNA sequence: TGCAGTGCTAGAGAAGGCTTCGAGCAGTACTTC. Encoded protein: CSAREGFEQYF.

This clonotype turned up a few times. This chain connects TRBV12-3 or TRBV12-4 to TRBJ2-5; 10 bases align to TRBD2. The CDR3 runs to 16 residues. Unmatched junction bases numbered 11, after V lost 5 bases and J lost 5 bases. In nucleotides, the CDR3 is TGTGCCAGCAGTCCGGCTAGCGGGAGATTTGGGGAGACCCAGTACTTC. It translates to CASSPASGRFGETQYF.

This clonotype was counted at least ten times. The rearrangement uses TRBV12-3 or TRBV12-4 and TRBJ2-5, with 7 bases lining up with TRBD2. The CDR3 covers 15 residues. The J segment lost 2 bases and the V segment lost 5 bases, leaving 8 bases of the junction unmatched. The CDR3: CASSPAGYAQETQYF. The CDR3 DNA is TGTGCCAGCAGTCCAGCGGGGTACGCACAAGAGACCCAGTACTTC.

The chain uses TRBV5-1 and TRBJ2-2; TRBD1 might be the D (5 bases). The CDR3 has 16 amino acids. Germline assignment: CDR1 SGHRS and CDR2 YFSETQ. With 4 bases removed from V and 0 bases from J, the gap between germline ends came to 13 bases. CDR3 bases: TGCGCCAGCAGCAGTCAGGGAACCGCGAACACCGGGGAGCTGTTTTTT. Encoded protein: CASSSQGTANTGELFF.

Note on this clonotype: A much more abundant neighbour one base away suggests this may be a read error. The V and J genes are TRBV29-1 and TRBJ2-2; 8 bases are a match to TRBD1. Germline V gene sequence: CDR1 SQVTM, CDR2 ANQGSEA. The CDR3 contains 15 residues. This chain's CDR3 is CSVDGGQANTGEPFF. The CDR3 DNA sequence: TGCAGCGTTGACGGGGGACAGGCGAACACCGGGGAGCCGTTTTTT.

This clonotype was counted only a few times. The gene calls are TRBV12-3 or TRBV12-4 and TRBJ1-1; a possible D gene is TRBD1 (5 bases). The germline V and J ends were trimmed by 4 bases and 5 bases, with 14 bases remaining between them. This CDR3 has 14 amino acids. CDR3 sequence: CASSSRRKGTEAFF. The CDR3, as DNA: TGTGCCAGCAGTTCCCGTCGGAAGGGGACTGAAGCTTTCTTT.

This clonotype occurred a few times. A much bigger clone sits one base away, suggesting this may be a read error. The final CDR3 position lacks the conserved phenylalanine or tryptophan, pointing to a likely read error. The CDR3 spells CASSPQRAPSYNEQFS. The CDR3 DNA reads TGTGCCAGCAGCCCCCAGCGGGCCCCGTCCTACAATGAGCAGTTCTCC. This sequence joins TRBV12-3 or TRBV12-4 and TRBJ2-1, with D perhaps matching TRBD2 (6 bases). Between the trimmed V and J ends, which lost 6 bases and 1 base, there was a span of 16 bases. The CDR3 totals 16 residues.

The gene calls are TRBV7-9 and TRBJ1-2, with 11 bases that match TRBD1. Germline V gene data show CDR1 as SEHNR and CDR2 as FQNEAQ (reference sequence). This CDR3 region has 15 residues. J was trimmed by 7 bases and V by 2 bases; bases with no gene match: 6. The CDR3 DNA is TGTGCCAGCAGCTTATGGGACAGGGGGATTAGTGGCTACACCTTC. This translates into CASSLWDRGISGYTF.

The CDR3 reads CASSPGGVTSGPYNEQFF. CDR3 coding DNA: TGTGCCAGCAGCCCCGGGGGGGTGACTAGCGGGCCTTACAATGAGCAGTTCTTC. V is TRBV11-2 and J is TRBJ2-1; TRBD2 aligns across 10 bases. Per the germline V gene, CDR1 is SGHAT and CDR2 is FQNNGV. The CDR3 is made up of 18 amino acids. After removal of 5 bases from V and 4 bases from J, the junction contained 14 bases not matched to a gene.

This clonotype was counted between two and nine times. The CDR3 nucleotides are TGCAGTGCTAGGGGTCCGGTGGTGCCGGCCCCCAATCAGCCCCAGCATTTT. Translating gives CSARGPVVPAPNQPQHF. The chain couples TRBV20-1 to TRBJ1-5; no firm D call. Trimming pared 3 bases from V and 3 bases from J, leaving 21 bases between. This CDR3 is built from 17 residues. From germline, CDR1 is DFQATT and CDR2 SNEGSKA (reference sequence).

This clonotype was picked up a small number of times. This rearrangement joins TRBV7-9 to TRBJ2-7; tentatively, D is TRBD2 (5 bases). Looked up from germline, CDR1 is SEHNR and CDR2 is FQNEAQ (reference sequence). V was clipped by 8 bases and J by 0 bases, with 14 bases between them. The CDR3 consists of 14 residues. CDR3 DNA: TGTGCCAGCGGTCCTGCGGGTTACTCCTACGAGCAGTACTTC. Protein: CASGPAGYSYEQYF.

This clonotype appeared many times. The CDR3 sequence is CASSLRGGDSNQPQHF. CDR3 nucleotide sequence: TGTGCCAGCAGCCTCCGGGGAGGGGATAGCAATCAGCCCCAGCATTTT. The gene calls are TRBV11-2 and TRBJ1-5; tentative D call: TRBD1 (5 bases). This CDR3 spans 16 amino acids. Trimming left V 5 bases short and J 0 bases short, with 14 bases between. CDR1 and CDR2 (germline): SGHAT, FQNNGV. Variable domain in full (rest from reference TRBV11-2 and TRBJ1-5): EAGVAQSPRYKIIEKRQSVAFWCNPISGHATLYWYQQILGQGPKLLIQFQNNGVVDDSQLPKDRFSAERLKGVDSTLKIQPAKLEDSAVYLCASSLRGGDSNQPQHFGDGTRLSIL.

This clonotype occurred a few times. The chain employs TRBV14 and TRBJ2-7, with TRBD2 identical over 9 bases. Per the germline V gene, CDR1 is SGHDN and CDR2 is FVKESK. The CDR3 covers 15 residues. Unmatched junction bases numbered 11, after V lost 3 bases and J lost 8 bases. CDR3 in amino acids: CASSQDPDSGSKQYF. CDR3 nucleotides: TGTGCCAGCAGCCAGGACCCGGATAGCGGGAGTAAGCAGTACTTC.

This clonotype came up many times. The chain uses TRBV5-8 and TRBJ2-1; the D gene is possibly TRBD2 (6 bases). The V gene's germline CDR1 is SGHTS and CDR2 YDEGEE. This CDR3 is built from 13 residues. Trimming left V 3 bases short and J 5 bases short, with 9 bases between. The CDR3 nucleotides read TGTGCCAGCAGCTGGGACTTCAACAATGAGCAGTTCTTC. Amino acids: CASSWDFNNEQFF.

Ten or more counts support this clonotype. This chain's CDR3 is CAISMREENEQFF. The CDR3 DNA reads as TGTGCCATCTCAATGAGAGAGGAGAATGAGCAGTTCTTC. The chain carries TRBV10-3 and TRBJ2-1; D is unresolved. V lost 8 bases to trimming and J lost 7 bases, with 15 bases between them. Germline CDR1 is ENHRY and CDR2 is SYGVKD. The CDR3 is 13 residues long.

Notes on this clonotype: A far larger clone lies a single base away; this is likely a read error. The chain uses TRBV7-3 and TRBJ2-1, with 9 bases fitting TRBD1. V lost 8 bases, J lost 7 bases, and 6 bases stayed unmatched. Per germline, CDR1 SGHTA and CDR2 FQGTGA. CDR3 length equals 13 residues. Written as DNA, the CDR3 is TGTGCCAGCGGCCGCGGGACAGGGAATGAGCAGTTCTTC. Translating it yields CASGRGTGNEQFF.

V gene TRBV4-1 combines with J gene TRBJ2-1; 12 bases align to TRBD2. J was trimmed by 4 bases and V by 0 bases; bases with no gene match: 4. The CDR3 sequence is 17 residues long. Germline CDR1 and CDR2: MGHRA and YSYEKL. This chain's CDR3 is CASSQDPGTSGYNEQFF. CDR3 sequence (DNA): TGCGCCAGCAGCCAAGACCCCGGGACTAGCGGGTACAATGAGCAGTTCTTC.

To note about this clonotype: A much larger clone lies a single base off, so this may be a read error. This chain joins TRBV10-3 and TRBJ2-7; the match to TRBD2 covers 10 bases. Germline V gene sequence: CDR1 ENHRY, CDR2 SYGVKD. CDR3 length equals 14 residues. With V trimmed by 3 bases and J by 4 bases, 3 bases remained unmatched. The CDR3 nucleotides read TGTGCCATCAGTGACCCTAGCGGGAGATACGAGCAGTACTTC. It translates to CAISDPSGRYEQYF.

This clonotype was observed many times. V is TRBV12-5 and J is TRBJ1-1, with D unclear. This CDR3 has 16 amino acids. Germline CDR1 LGHNT, CDR2 FRNRAP. Trimming stripped 0 bases from V and 2 bases from J, with 13 bases between. DNA for the CDR3: TGTGCTAGTGGTTTGGTACCTCCTCAGAGTAACACTGAAGCTTTCTTT. Its protein is CASGLVPPQSNTEAFF. Combining the CDR3 with reference TRBV12-5 and TRBJ1-1 gives the whole variable domain DARVTQTPRHKVTEMGQEVTMRCQPILGHNTVFWYRQTMMQGLELLAYFRNRAPLDDSGMPKDRFSAEMPDATLATLKIQPSEPRDSAVYFCASGLVPPQSNTEAFFGQGTRLTVV.

This clonotype was counted at least ten times. V usage is TRBV11-2 and J usage is TRBJ2-2; D ambiguous. The CDR3 is made up of 15 amino acids. Germline V CDR1 and CDR2: SGHAT, FQNNGV. The ends were cut back, 2 bases at V and 1 base at J, with 8 bases in the middle. The CDR3 DNA reads TGTGCCAGCAGCTTATCCCCAAGGAACACCGGGGAGCTGTTTTTT. Translation: CASSLSPRNTGELFF.

The sample holds many counts of this clonotype. The chain has TRBV6-1 and TRBJ2-3; D is ambiguous. V was clipped by 6 bases and J by 3 bases, with 13 bases between them. The CDR3 sequence is 14 residues long. Per germline, CDR1 MNHNS and CDR2 SASEGT. The CDR3, as DNA: TGTGCCAGCAGAGGATCAGCTGGGACAGATACGCAGTATTTT. This translates into CASRGSAGTDTQYF.

The table lists this clonotype with many counts. The chain employs TRBV11-2 and TRBJ2-3, with D perhaps matching TRBD2 (6 bases). The CDR3 extends over 14 amino acids. The germline V gene has CDR1 SGHAT and CDR2 FQNNGV. V lost 7 bases to trimming and J lost 3 bases, with 14 bases between them. This chain's CDR3 is CASTYLGRTDTQYF. CDR3 sequence (DNA): TGTGCCAGCACCTACCTAGGGAGGACAGATACGCAGTATTTT.